The entry below describes one T cell receptor beta chain. Allocation to cohorts depended on clinical history reported by the participants. In the study's own analysis: By means of reference gene primer amplification, nucleated cell counts were estimated. Assay used: immunoSEQ multiplex PCR; TCRdb lists only in-frame clones, some missing. V and J calls and clone size come straight from that table; D and trimming were deduced from the DNA. This sample carries around 340,000 clones, around nine tenths of them seen once, and the ten largest clones take approximately 1%. This record comes from a study of blood T cell repertoires in COVID-19. At the level of the study: Some COVID-19 samples were acute and others convalescent; all came from the United States, Italy and Spain.

The V segment lost 4 bases and the J segment 4 bases; nucleotides outside the gene matches: 6. CDR1 SEHNR and CDR2 FQNEAQ come from the germline V gene (reference sequence). The CDR3 is 14 amino acids. Sequencing was performed on PBMCs or T cells enriched from blood (not recorded which). The sequence was obtained from a woman in her 30s who had been exposed to COVID-19. V usage is TRBV7-9 and J usage is TRBJ1-2; 7 bases align to TRBD1. The DNA for the CDR3 is TGTGCCAGCAGCTCGACAGGGATGGTCTATGGCTACACCTTC. Protein: CASSSTGMVYGYTF. The full variable domain, in which reference TRBV7-9 and TRBJ1-2 provide the parts outside the CDR3, is DTGVSQNPRHKITKRGQNVTFRCDPISEHNRLYWYRQTLGQGPEFLTYFQNEAQLEKSRLLSDRFSAERPKGSFSTLEIQRTEQGDSAMYLCASSSTGMVYGYTFGSGTRLTVV.